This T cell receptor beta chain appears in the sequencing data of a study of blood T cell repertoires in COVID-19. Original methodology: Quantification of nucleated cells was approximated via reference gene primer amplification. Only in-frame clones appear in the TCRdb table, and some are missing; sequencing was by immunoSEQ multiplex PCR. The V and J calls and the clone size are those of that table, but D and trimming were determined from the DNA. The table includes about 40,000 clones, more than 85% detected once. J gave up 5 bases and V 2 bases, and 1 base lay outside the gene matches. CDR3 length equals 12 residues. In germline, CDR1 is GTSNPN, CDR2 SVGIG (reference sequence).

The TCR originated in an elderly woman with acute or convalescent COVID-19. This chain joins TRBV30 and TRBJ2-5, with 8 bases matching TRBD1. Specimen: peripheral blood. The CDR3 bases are TGTGCCTGGAGTACAGGGGGGGAGACCCAGTACTTC. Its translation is CAWSTGGETQYF.